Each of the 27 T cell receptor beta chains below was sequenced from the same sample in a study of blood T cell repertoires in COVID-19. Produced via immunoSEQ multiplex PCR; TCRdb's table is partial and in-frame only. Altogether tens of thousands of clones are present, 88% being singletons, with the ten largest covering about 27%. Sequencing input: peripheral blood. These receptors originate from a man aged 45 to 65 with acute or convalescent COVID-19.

The CDR3 nucleotides read TGTGCCAGCAGCTTAGCCAGGGTGAGTCACGAGCAGTACTTC. Residues: CASSLARVSHEQYF. The chain carries TRBV7-2 and TRBJ2-7; possible D gene TRBD1, 5 bases. Germline V CDR1 and CDR2: SGHTA, FQGNSA. The ends were cut back, 0 bases at V and 5 bases at J, with 11 bases in the middle. The CDR3 loop spans 14 amino acids.

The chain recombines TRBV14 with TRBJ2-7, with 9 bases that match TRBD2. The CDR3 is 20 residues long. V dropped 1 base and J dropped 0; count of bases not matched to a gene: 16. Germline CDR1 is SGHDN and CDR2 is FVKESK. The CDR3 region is CASSQVKRRGGLESSYEQYF. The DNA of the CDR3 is TGTGCCAGCAGCCAAGTCAAGCGGCGGGGGGGCCTTGAAAGCTCCTACGAGCAGTACTTC.

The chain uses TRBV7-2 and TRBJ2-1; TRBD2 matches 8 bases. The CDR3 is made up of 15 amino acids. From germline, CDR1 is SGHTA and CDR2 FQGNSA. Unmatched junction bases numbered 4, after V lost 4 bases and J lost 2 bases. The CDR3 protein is CASSSERGTYNEQFF. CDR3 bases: TGTGCCAGCAGCTCCGAGCGGGGGACCTACAATGAGCAGTTCTTC.

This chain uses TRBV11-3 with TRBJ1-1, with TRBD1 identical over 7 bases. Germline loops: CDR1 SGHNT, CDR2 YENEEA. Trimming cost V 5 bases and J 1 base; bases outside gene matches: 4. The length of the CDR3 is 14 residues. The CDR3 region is CASSKGGANTEAFF. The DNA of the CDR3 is TGTGCCAGCAGCAAAGGGGGCGCGAACACTGAAGCTTTCTTT. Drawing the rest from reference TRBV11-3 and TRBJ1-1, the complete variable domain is EAGVVQSPRYKIIEKKQPVAFWCNPISGHNTLYWYLQNLGQGPELLIRYENEEAVDDSQLPKDRFSAERLKGVDSTLKIQPAELGDSAVYLCASSKGGANTEAFFGQGTRLTVV.

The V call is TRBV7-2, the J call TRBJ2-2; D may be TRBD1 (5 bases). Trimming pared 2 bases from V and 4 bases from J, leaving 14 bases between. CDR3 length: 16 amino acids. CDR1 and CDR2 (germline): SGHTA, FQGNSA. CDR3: CASSLSGAKRTGELFF. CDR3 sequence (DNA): TGTGCCAGCAGCTTATCTGGGGCTAAGCGCACCGGGGAGCTGTTTTTT.

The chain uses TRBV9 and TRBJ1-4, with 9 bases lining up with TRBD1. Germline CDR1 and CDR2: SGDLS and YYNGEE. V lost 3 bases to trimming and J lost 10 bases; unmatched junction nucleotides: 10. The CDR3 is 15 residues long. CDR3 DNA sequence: TGTGCCAGCAGCGAGGGGGACAGGGTAGTCGGAAAACTGTTTTTT. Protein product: CASSEGDRVVGKLFF.

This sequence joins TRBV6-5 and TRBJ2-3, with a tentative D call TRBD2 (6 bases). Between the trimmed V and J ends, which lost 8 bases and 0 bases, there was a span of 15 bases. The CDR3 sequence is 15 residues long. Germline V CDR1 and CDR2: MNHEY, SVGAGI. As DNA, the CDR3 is TGTGCCAGCGGTCGTGGGGGGATAAGCACAGATACGCAGTATTTT. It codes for CASGRGGISTDTQYF.

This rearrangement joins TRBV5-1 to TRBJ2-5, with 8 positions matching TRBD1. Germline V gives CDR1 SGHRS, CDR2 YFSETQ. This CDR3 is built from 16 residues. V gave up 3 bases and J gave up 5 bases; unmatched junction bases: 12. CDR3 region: CASSSANQGAGETQYF. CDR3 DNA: TGCGCCAGCAGCTCAGCAAATCAGGGGGCTGGGGAGACCCAGTACTTC.

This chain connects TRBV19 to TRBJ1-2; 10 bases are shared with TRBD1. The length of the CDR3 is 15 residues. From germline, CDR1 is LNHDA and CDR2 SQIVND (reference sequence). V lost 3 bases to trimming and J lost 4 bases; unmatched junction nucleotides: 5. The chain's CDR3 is CASSIWDRGTYGYTF. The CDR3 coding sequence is TGTGCCAGTAGTATTTGGGACAGGGGTACCTATGGCTACACCTTC.

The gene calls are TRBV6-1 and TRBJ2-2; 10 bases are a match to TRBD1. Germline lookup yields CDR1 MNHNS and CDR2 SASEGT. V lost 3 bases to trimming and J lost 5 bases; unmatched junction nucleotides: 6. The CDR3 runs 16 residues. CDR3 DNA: TGTGCCAGCAGTGACCCGACAGGGGGCCGAACCGGGGAGCTGTTTTTT. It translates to CASSDPTGGRTGELFF.

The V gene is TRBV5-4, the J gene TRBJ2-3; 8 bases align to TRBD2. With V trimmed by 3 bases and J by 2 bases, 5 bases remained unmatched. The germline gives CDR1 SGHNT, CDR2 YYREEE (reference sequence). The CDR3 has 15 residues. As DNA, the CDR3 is TGTGCCAGCAGCTCCCCGGGGGGGCCCACAGATACGCAGTATTTT. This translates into CASSSPGGPTDTQYF.

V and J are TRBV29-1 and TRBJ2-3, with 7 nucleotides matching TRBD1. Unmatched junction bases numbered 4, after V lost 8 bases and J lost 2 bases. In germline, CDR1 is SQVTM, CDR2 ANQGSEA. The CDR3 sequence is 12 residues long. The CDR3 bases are TGCAGCACGGACAGGATCACAGATACGCAGTATTTT. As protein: CSTDRITDTQYF.

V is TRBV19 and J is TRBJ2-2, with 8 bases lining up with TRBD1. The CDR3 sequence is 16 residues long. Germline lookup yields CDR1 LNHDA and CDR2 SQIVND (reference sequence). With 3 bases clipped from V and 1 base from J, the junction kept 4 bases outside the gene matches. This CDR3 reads CASSIAGGLNTGELFF. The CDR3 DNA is TGTGCCAGTAGTATCGCAGGGGGCCTGAACACCGGGGAGCTGTTTTTT.

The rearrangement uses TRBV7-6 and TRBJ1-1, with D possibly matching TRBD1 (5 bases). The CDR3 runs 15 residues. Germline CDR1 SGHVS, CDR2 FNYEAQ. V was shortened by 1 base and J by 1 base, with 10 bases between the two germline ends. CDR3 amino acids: CASSLDPGKNTEAFF. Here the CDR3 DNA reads TGTGCCAGCAGCTTAGATCCAGGGAAGAACACTGAAGCTTTCTTT.

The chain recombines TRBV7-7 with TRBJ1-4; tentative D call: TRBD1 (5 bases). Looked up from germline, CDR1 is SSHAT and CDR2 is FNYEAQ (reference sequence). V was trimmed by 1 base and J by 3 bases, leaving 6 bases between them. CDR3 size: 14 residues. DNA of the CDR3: TGTGCCAGCAGCTTAGGGGGGGCTAATGAAAAACTGTTTTTT. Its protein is CASSLGGANEKLFF.

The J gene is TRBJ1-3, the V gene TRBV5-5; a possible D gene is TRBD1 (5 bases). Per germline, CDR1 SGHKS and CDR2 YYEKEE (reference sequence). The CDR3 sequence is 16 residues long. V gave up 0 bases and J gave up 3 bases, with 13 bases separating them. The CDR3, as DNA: TGTGCCAGCAGCTTGGCGTTTCAGGGATTTGGAAACACCATATATTTT. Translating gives CASSLAFQGFGNTIYF.

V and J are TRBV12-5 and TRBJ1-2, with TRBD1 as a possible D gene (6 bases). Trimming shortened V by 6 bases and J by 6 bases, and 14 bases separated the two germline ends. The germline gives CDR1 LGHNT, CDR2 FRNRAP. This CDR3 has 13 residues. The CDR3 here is CASGEPDSNGYTF. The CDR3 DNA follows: TGTGCTAGTGGCGAACCGGACAGCAATGGCTACACCTTC.

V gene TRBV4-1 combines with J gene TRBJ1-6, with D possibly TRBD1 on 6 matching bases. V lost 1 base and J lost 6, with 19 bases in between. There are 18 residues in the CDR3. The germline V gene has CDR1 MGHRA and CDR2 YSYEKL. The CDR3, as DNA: TGCGCCAGCAGCCAAGTGACGTTCTCCGGGACACCTAATTCACCCCTCCACTTT. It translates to CASSQVTFSGTPNSPLHF.

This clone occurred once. In DNA form, the CDR3 reads TGCGCCAGCAGCTTGGACAGTAACTCCTACGAGCAGTACTTC. Translation gives CASSLDSNSYEQYF. This sequence joins TRBV5-1 and TRBJ2-7, with D uncertain. Germline-derived CDR1 and CDR2 are SGHRS and YFSETQ. V was clipped by 0 bases and J by 0 bases, with 7 bases between them. The CDR3 spans 14 residues.

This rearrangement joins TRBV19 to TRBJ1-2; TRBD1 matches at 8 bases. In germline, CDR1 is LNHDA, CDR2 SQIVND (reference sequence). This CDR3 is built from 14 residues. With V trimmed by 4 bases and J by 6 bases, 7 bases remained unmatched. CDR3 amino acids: CASSTAGTGDGYTF. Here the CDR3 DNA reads TGTGCCAGTAGTACTGCCGGGACAGGTGATGGCTACACCTTC.

The DNA of the CDR3 is TGTGCCACCGGGACAATGGGGAGCTACGAGCAGTACTTC. This sequence encodes CATGTMGSYEQYF. The chain joins TRBV27 to TRBJ2-7; maybe TRBD1 (6 bases). CDR3 length equals 13 residues. CDR1 is MNHEY and CDR2 is SMNVEV in the germline V gene (reference sequence). Trimming shortened V by 10 bases and J by 3 bases, and 16 bases separated the two germline ends.

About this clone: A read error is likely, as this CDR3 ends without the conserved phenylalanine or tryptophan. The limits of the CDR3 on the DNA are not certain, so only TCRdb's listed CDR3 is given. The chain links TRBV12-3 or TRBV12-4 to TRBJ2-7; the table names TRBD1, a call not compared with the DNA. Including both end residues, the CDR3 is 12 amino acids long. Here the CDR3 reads CASSPPAGSLSL.

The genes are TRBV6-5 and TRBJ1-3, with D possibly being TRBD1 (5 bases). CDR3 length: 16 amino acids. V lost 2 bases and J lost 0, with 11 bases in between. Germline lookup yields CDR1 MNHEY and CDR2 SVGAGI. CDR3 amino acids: CASSYGDRHSGNTIYF. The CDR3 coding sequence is TGTGCCAGCAGTTACGGTGACAGACACTCTGGAAACACCATATATTTT.

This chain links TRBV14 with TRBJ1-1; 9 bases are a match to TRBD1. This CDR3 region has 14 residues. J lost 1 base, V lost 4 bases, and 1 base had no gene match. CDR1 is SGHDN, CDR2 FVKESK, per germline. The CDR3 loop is CASSRQGGNTEAFF. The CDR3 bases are TGTGCCAGCAGCCGACAGGGGGGGAACACTGAAGCTTTCTTT.

CDR3 protein: CASSATRTGVVLTF. The CDR3 DNA reads as TGTGCCAGCAGCGCAACGAGGACAGGGGTCGTCCTGACTTTC. The V call is TRBV7-9, the J call TRBJ2-6, with 9 bases matching TRBD1. V was clipped by 5 bases and J by 12 bases; unmatched bases: 8. CDR3 size: 14 residues. The germline CDR1 and CDR2 sequences are SEHNR and FQNEAQ (reference sequence).

The CDR3 here is CSVEVGGLRDNEQFF. In DNA form, the CDR3 reads TGCAGCGTTGAAGTCGGGGGGCTCAGAGACAATGAGCAGTTCTTC. The chain joins TRBV29-1 to TRBJ2-1; a possible D gene is TRBD2 (7 bases). Germline CDR1 and CDR2: SQVTM and ANQGSEA. The CDR3 contains 15 residues. The V and J ends lost 1 base and 5 bases respectively, with 15 bases between them.

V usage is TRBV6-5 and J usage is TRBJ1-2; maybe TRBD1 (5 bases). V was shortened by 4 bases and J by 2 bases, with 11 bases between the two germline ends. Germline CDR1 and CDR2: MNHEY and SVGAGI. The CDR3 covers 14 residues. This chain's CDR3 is CASSLQEGNYGYTF. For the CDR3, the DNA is TGTGCCAGCAGTTTACAGGAGGGGAACTATGGCTACACCTTC.